Listed below are T cell receptor beta chains from one sample, sequenced in a study of blood T cell repertoires in COVID-19. Method: immunoSEQ multiplex PCR; TCRdb's copy keeps in-frame clones and lacks some. The table has under 130,000 clones, 69% seen once. Sequences were obtained from peripheral blood. Every receptor here comes from a man at least 80 years old with acute or convalescent COVID-19. The CDR3 runs from the conserved cysteine through the conserved F or W. D genes are given only for firm matches. Rows may omit the clone size; those that give it use once, few, many or a size class.

NA	TRBV3-1/TRBV3-2	few	TRBJ1-2	TGTGCCAGCAGCCAAGATGGAAGGGGTGAGGGCTACACCTTC	CASSQDGRGEGYTF
NA	TRBV18	NA	TRBJ1-5	TGTGCCAGCTCACCCGCAGACAATCAGCCCCAGCATTTT	CASSPADNQPQHF
NA	TRBV5-4	few	TRBJ2-7	TGTGCCAGCGCAACCCCGGGAGTGGGCGAGCAGTACTTC	CASATPGVGEQYF
TRBD2	TRBV28	NA	TRBJ2-1	TGTGCCAGCAGTTCGTGGTCGACTAGCGGGACGGAAGTGGAGTCCTACAATGAGCAGTTCTTC	CASSSWSTSGTEVESYNEQFF
NA	TRBV10-3	NA	TRBJ1-1	TGTGCCATCAGAGTAGACAGAGACACTGAAGCTTTCTTT	CAIRVDRDTEAFF
NA	TRBV19	NA	TRBJ1-2	TGTGCCAGTAGTACCCGAGACAAATTTGGCTACACCTTC	CASSTRDKFGYTF
NA	TRBV6-2/TRBV6-3	NA	TRBJ2-2	TGTGCCAGCAGTTACACCGGGGACGGCGGAGGGGCTTTCTACACCGGGGAGCTGTTTTTT	CASSYTGDGGGAFYTGELFF
NA	TRBV18	NA	TRBJ1-5	TGTGCCAGCTCACCACCGGGGAGCGGCAATCAGCCCCAGCATTTT	CASSPPGSGNQPQHF
TRBD1	TRBV4-1	NA	TRBJ2-1	TGCGCCAGCAGCCAAGAGGGGGTAGGGGGCCTGCAGTTCTTC	CASSQEGVGGLQFF
NA	TRBV3-1/TRBV3-2	few	TRBJ1-3	TGTGCCAGCAGCCAAGATAACACTGGAAACACCATATATTTT	CASSQDNTGNTIYF
TRBD2	TRBV30	NA	TRBJ2-2	TGTGCCTGGACTAGCGGGATTGGGGAGCTGTTTTTT	CAWTSGIGELFF
TRBD2	TRBV5-6	NA	TRBJ2-7	TGTGCCAGCAGCTTGGGACTAGCTAACCCCTACGAGCAGTACTTC	CASSLGLANPYEQYF
NA	TRBV28	NA	TRBJ2-7	TGTGCCAGCAGCCAAGGGGCCTACGAGCAGTACTTC	CASSQGAYEQYF
NA	TRBV28	NA	TRBJ2-7	TGTGCCAGCAGTTTATCCACAGGGAGCAGCTACGAGCAGTACTTC	CASSLSTGSSYEQYF
TRBD2	TRBV24-1	NA	TRBJ2-3	TGTGCCACCAGTCTACGAGCGGGAGGAGCAGATACGCAGTATTTT	CATSLRAGGADTQYF
NA	TRBV30	once	TRBJ2-5	TGTGCCTGGAGTGTAGGCGGGCCCTCAGAGACCCAGTACTTC	CAWSVGGPSETQYF
TRBD2	TRBV6-5	NA	TRBJ2-1	TGTGCCAGCAGCTCACTAGCGGGAGGGTTTGAGCAGTTCTTC	CASSSLAGGFEQFF
TRBD2	TRBV15	few	TRBJ2-1	TGTGCCACCGCCAAGACCCCGAGCGGGAGGGGTACGAATGAGCAGTTCTTC	CATAKTPSGRGTNEQFF